Described below is a single T cell receptor beta chain sequence and its context. Enrollees, roughly 18 to 90 years old, lived in around 23 US areas. Grouping used clinical history reported by participants in a survey and questionnaire. Those designated as exposed participants met a COVID-19 case within 2 weeks before study entry. Germline V gene lookup returns CDR1 SGDLS and CDR2 YYNGEE. This CDR3 region has 16 residues. The junction had 10 bases not matched to a gene; V was cut back by 3 bases and J by 10 bases. In the original processing: Researchers report that nucleated cell counts were estimated from reference gene primer amplification. Assay: immunoSEQ multiplex PCR; the TCRdb copy retains only in-frame clones and omits some. V and J calls plus clone size are reproduced from that table; the DNA served to infer D and trimming. The repertoire holds about 220,000 clones, with around 90% as singletons.

The sample belongs to a study of blood T cell repertoires in COVID-19. V usage is TRBV9 and J usage is TRBJ2-3; 14 bases fit TRBD2. The receptor's source is a man aged 25 to 40 who had been exposed to COVID-19. Sequencing input: PBMCs or T cells enriched from blood (not recorded which). CDR3 DNA: TGTGCCAGCAGCGGACTGACTAGCGGGGGGGCCATTTCGCAGTATTTT. It codes for CASSGLTSGGAISQYF.